This T cell receptor (beta chain) was obtained from a study of shared clonotypes between healthy human individuals. Study findings and constraints: As a rule, naive subsets had a larger estimated richness than memory subsets.

The germline V and J ends were trimmed by 5 bases and 5 bases, with 14 bases remaining between them. Germline CDR1 is SGHNT and CDR2 is YYREEE (reference sequence). The CDR3 runs to 13 residues. Methods used by the authors: There were no quality scores in the junction-only immunoSEQ sequences, so filtering differed. The protocol was immunoSEQ multiplex PCR, while the TCRdb copy is restricted to in-frame clones and leaves out a portion. The V and J calls and the clone size are those of that table, but D and trimming were determined from the DNA. Of more than 1.2 million clones in the sample, 98% are singletons; the top ten hold about 0.35%. A remark on this clone: Antigen: not known.

The sample was naive CD4+ T cells sorted from blood. The subset here: CD45RA+ positively selected. The rearrangement joins TRBV5-4 to TRBJ2-7; D is undetermined. The origin of this receptor is a man aged 30-40 years in good health. The CDR3 DNA reads TGTGCCAGCAGTAGGGAAGTAATCCACGAGCAGTACTTC. It yields the protein CASSREVIHEQYF.